These 18 T cell receptor beta chains originate from one sample sequenced in a study of T cell responses to AZD1222 COVID-19 vaccine. Repertoires were generated with immunoSEQ multiplex PCR, while TCRdb's copy carries only in-frame clones and drops some. The repertoire includes 150,000 to 200,000 clones, about 92% of them detected once, and around 2.6% sits in the top ten. The sample in question was peripheral blood, obtained on day 0 of AZD1222 vaccination. These receptor sequences come from an adult in good health.

The chain employs TRBV7-9 and TRBJ1-1; D possibly corresponds to TRBD1 (6 bases). The CDR3 loop spans 14 amino acids. The V end lost 6 bases, the J end lost 4 bases, and 15 bases lay between the germline ends. CDR1 and CDR2 (germline): SEHNR, FQNEAQ (reference sequence). The DNA of the CDR3 is TGTGCCAGCAGTGTTCAGGGGCAGTCCACTGAAGCTTTCTTT. The encoded protein is CASSVQGQSTEAFF.

The rearrangement uses TRBV6-5 and TRBJ1-2; the D gene is possibly TRBD1 (6 bases). Trimming took off 5 bases at V and 5 bases at J, with 12 bases between the two ends. The CDR3 contains 13 residues. Germline V lookup: CDR1 MNHEY, CDR2 SVGAGI. CDR3 sequence reads: CASSTRGGYGYTF. The CDR3 nucleotides read TGTGCCAGCAGTACCAGGGGAGGTTATGGCTACACCTTC.

This chain connects TRBV14 to TRBJ1-2; 7 bases fit TRBD1. Trimming at V came to 0 bases and at J to 7 bases, leaving 8 bases not matched to a gene. Germline CDR1 is SGHDN and CDR2 is FVKESK. The CDR3 has 15 residues. CDR3 nucleotide sequence: TGTGCCAGCAGCCAAGATTTCCCAGGGGGGGTTGGCTACACCTTC. Amino acid sequence: CASSQDFPGGVGYTF.

The J gene is TRBJ2-1, the V gene TRBV27, with 7 nucleotides matching TRBD2. V shed 5 bases and J 7 bases; nucleotides not matched to a gene: 14. CDR3 size: 16 residues. Germline loops: CDR1 MNHEY, CDR2 SMNVEV (reference sequence). In nucleotides, the CDR3 is TGTGCCAGCAGTCTCCTCCCGGGACTAAGGGGTAATGAGCAGTTCTTC. This encodes CASSLLPGLRGNEQFF.

This sequence joins TRBV2 and TRBJ2-7; no clear D. This CDR3 comprises 13 residues. V lost 1 base to trimming and J lost 4 bases, with 8 bases between them. CDR1 SNHLY and CDR2 FYNNEI come from the germline V gene. CDR3 in amino acids: CASSEGPRYEQYF. As DNA, the CDR3 is TGTGCCAGCAGTGAAGGCCCTCGGTACGAGCAGTACTTC.

V and J are TRBV28 and TRBJ2-2, with D maybe TRBD1 (5 bases). There are 19 residues in the CDR3. Germline CDR1 MDHEN, CDR2 SYDVKM. V dropped 3 bases and J dropped 6 bases, with 26 bases sitting between them. The CDR3 region is CASSFPPPTDPFFAGELFF. DNA of the CDR3: TGTGCCAGCAGTTTTCCCCCGCCGACAGACCCATTTTTTGCCGGGGAGCTGTTTTTT.

The chain employs TRBV5-1 and TRBJ2-7; the D is unclear. Germline V CDR1 and CDR2: SGHRS, YFSETQ. The CDR3 totals 13 residues. The V end lost 4 bases, the J end lost 2 bases, and 10 bases lay between the germline ends. CDR3 residues: CASSIGSTYEQYF. The CDR3, as DNA: TGCGCCAGCAGCATCGGGTCAACCTACGAGCAGTACTTC.

The CDR3 nucleotides read TGCGCCAGCAGCCGAATGACAGGACAAGAGACCCAGTACTTC. This sequence encodes CASSRMTGQETQYF. The genes are TRBV5-1 and TRBJ2-5, with D maybe TRBD1 (6 bases). Deletions cut 4 bases from V and 2 bases from J, with 12 bases between. From germline, CDR1 is SGHRS and CDR2 YFSETQ. CDR3 length: 14 residues.

This clone occurred once. V usage is TRBV5-6 and J usage is TRBJ2-1, with TRBD2 matching over 7 bases. This CDR3 spans 16 amino acids. With 2 bases clipped from V and 5 bases from J, the junction kept 10 bases outside the gene matches. CDR1 and CDR2 from the germline V gene are SGHDT and YYEEEE. CDR3 sequence reads: CASSFVWGGSNNEQFF. In DNA, the CDR3 is TGTGCCAGCAGCTTTGTATGGGGCGGGAGTAACAATGAGCAGTTCTTC.

The rearrangement uses TRBV28 and TRBJ1-2, with D possibly being TRBD1 (5 bases). The CDR3 is 14 residues long. From germline, CDR1 is MDHEN and CDR2 SYDVKM. V lost 4 bases to trimming and J lost 4 bases, with 13 bases between them. The CDR3 sequence is CASSSVQGSYGYTF. The CDR3 bases are TGTGCCAGCAGTTCAGTTCAGGGTTCCTATGGCTACACCTTC.

The V gene is TRBV7-2, the J gene TRBJ2-5; D is unresolved. V was clipped by 5 bases and J by 2 bases, with 15 bases between them. This CDR3 is built from 15 residues. Germline CDR1 SGHTA, CDR2 FQGNSA. The CDR3 is CASSNRQVGQETQYF. The CDR3 nucleotides are TGTGCCAGCAGCAACCGACAAGTGGGTCAAGAGACCCAGTACTTC.

The rearrangement uses TRBV27 and TRBJ2-5; D is perhaps TRBD1 (5 bases). Germline values: CDR1 MNHEY, CDR2 SMNVEV (reference sequence). The V gene lost 2 bases and the J gene lost 2 bases, with 21 bases spanning the gap. CDR3 length equals 18 residues. CDR3 DNA sequence: TGTGCCAGCAGTTTACGGACCGACAGCAGGAAACATCAAGAGACCCAGTACTTC. Protein product: CASSLRTDSRKHQETQYF.

V and J are TRBV30 and TRBJ2-5; D gene ambiguous. Germline CDR1 reads GTSNPN; CDR2 reads SVGIG (reference sequence). Trimming removed 0 bases at V and 3 bases at J, with 8 bases between. The CDR3 is made up of 13 amino acids. The CDR3 nucleotides read TGTGCCTGGAGTGTACAATTGGAAGAGACCCAGTACTTC. Its translation is CAWSVQLEETQYF.

The chain has TRBV10-3 and TRBJ1-1; 7 bases are a match to TRBD1. CDR1 and CDR2 (germline): ENHRY, SYGVKD. This CDR3 region has 14 residues. Trimming removed 7 bases from V and 2 bases from J; junction bases left unmatched: 7. CDR3 region: CAINRQGVNTEAFF. The CDR3 bases are TGTGCCATCAATCGACAGGGAGTTAACACTGAAGCTTTCTTT.

In its sample, this clone was seen once. The chain couples TRBV30 to TRBJ1-2, with 7 bases identical to TRBD1. CDR3 size: 12 residues. Germline CDR1 and CDR2: GTSNPN and SVGIG (reference sequence). The J segment lost 8 bases and the V segment lost 4 bases, leaving 7 bases of the junction unmatched. Written as DNA, the CDR3 is TGTGCCTGGAAACAGGGGAATGAGGGCTACACCTTC. Protein: CAWKQGNEGYTF.

The CDR3 region is CASSLQGTGYTF. As DNA, the CDR3 is TGTGCCAGCAGCCTACAGGGAACTGGCTACACCTTC. This chain uses TRBV6-5 with TRBJ1-2; a weak D match, TRBD1 (6 bases). With 6 bases removed from V and 7 bases from J, the gap between germline ends came to 12 bases. The CDR3 is 12 residues long. Germline V lookup: CDR1 MNHEY, CDR2 SVGAGI.

V and J are TRBV11-2 and TRBJ2-2; no definite D call. This CDR3 comprises 16 residues. The V gene's germline CDR1 is SGHAT and CDR2 FQNNGV. The V end was cut by 1 base, the J end by 0 bases, with 9 bases between. The DNA for the CDR3 is TGTGCCAGCAGCTTAGCGGGCTCTACGAACACCGGGGAGCTGTTTTTT. Encoded protein: CASSLAGSTNTGELFF.

This chain uses TRBV6-5 with TRBJ1-2; D perhaps matches TRBD1 (6 bases). Germline assignment: CDR1 MNHEY and CDR2 SVGAGI. The V end lost 4 bases, the J end lost 8 bases, and 20 bases lay between the germline ends. This CDR3 is 15 amino acids long. CDR3 nucleotide sequence: TGTGCCAGCAGTTCACAGGGAGGAATCCTGGGAGGCTACACCTTC. Its protein is CASSSQGGILGGYTF.